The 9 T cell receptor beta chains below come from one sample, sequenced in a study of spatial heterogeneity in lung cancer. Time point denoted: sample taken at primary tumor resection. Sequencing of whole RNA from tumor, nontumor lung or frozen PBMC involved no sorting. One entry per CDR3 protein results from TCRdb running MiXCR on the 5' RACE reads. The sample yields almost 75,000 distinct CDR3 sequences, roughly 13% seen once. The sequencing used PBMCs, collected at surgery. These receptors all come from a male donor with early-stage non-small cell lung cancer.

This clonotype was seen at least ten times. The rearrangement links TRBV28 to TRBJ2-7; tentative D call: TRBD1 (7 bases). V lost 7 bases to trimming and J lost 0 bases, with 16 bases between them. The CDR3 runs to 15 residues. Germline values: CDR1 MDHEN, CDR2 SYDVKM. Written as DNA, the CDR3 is TGTGCCAGCATCGCGTCGGGGGACAGCTCCTACGAGCAGTACTTC. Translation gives CASIASGDSSYEQYF.

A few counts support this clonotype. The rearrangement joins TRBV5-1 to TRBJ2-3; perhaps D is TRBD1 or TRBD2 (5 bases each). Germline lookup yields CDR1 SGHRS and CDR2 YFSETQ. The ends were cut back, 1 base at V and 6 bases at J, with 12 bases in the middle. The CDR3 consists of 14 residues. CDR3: CASSLLGTVDTQYF. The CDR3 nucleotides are TGCGCCAGCAGCTTGTTAGGGACGGTGGATACGCAGTATTTT.

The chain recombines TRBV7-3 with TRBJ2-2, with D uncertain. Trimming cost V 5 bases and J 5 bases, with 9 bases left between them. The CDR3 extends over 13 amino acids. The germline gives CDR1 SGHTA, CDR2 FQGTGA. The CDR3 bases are TGTGCCAGCAGCCCAGATGGGACCGGGGAGCTGTTTTTT. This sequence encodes CASSPDGTGELFF. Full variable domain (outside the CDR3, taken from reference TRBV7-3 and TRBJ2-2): GAGVSQTPSNKVTEKGKYVELRCDPISGHTALYWYRQSLGQGPEFLIYFQGTGAADDSGLPNDRFFAVRPEGSVSTLKIQRTERGDSAVYLCASSPDGTGELFFGEGSRLTVL.

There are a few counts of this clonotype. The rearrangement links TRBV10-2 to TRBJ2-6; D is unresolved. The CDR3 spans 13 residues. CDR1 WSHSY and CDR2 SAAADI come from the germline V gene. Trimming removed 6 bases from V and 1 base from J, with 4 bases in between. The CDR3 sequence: CASRGSGANVLTF. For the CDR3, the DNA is TGCGCCAGCAGAGGGTCTGGGGCCAACGTCCTGACTTTC.

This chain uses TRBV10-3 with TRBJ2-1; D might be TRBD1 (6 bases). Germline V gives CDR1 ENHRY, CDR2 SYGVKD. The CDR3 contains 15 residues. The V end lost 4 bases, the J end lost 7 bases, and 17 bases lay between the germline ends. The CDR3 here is CAISAGTNFGNEQFF. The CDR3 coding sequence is TGTGCCATCAGTGCCGGGACAAATTTTGGGAATGAGCAGTTCTTC.

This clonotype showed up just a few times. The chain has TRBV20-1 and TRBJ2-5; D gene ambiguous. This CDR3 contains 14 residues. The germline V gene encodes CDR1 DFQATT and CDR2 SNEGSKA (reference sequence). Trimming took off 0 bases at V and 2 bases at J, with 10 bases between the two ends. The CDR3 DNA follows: TGCAGTGCTAGAGATCATCGCGGACAAGAGACCCAGTACTTC. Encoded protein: CSARDHRGQETQYF.

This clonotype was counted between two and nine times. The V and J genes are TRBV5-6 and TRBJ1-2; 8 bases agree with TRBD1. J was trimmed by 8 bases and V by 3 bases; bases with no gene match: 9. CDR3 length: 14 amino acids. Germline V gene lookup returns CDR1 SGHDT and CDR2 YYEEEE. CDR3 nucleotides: TGTGCCAGCAGCTGGGGACAGGCGACGAAGGGCTACACCTTC. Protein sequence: CASSWGQATKGYTF.

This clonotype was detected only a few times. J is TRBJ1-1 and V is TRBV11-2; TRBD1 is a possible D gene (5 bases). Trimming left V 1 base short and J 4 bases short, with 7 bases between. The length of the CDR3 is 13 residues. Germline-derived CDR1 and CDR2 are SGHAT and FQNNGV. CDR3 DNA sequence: TGTGCCAGCAGCTTAGTGAGGGGCACTGAAGCTTTCTTT. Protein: CASSLVRGTEAFF. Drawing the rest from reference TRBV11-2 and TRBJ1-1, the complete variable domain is EAGVAQSPRYKIIEKRQSVAFWCNPISGHATLYWYQQILGQGPKLLIQFQNNGVVDDSQLPKDRFSAERLKGVDSTLKIQPAKLEDSAVYLCASSLVRGTEAFFGQGTRLTVV.

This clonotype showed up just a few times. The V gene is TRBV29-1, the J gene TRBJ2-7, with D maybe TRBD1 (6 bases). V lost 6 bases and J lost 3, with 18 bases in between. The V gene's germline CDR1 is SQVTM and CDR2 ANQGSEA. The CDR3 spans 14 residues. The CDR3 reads CSVLDRDTVYEQYF. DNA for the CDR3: TGCAGCGTGCTTGACCGGGACACCGTCTACGAGCAGTACTTC.